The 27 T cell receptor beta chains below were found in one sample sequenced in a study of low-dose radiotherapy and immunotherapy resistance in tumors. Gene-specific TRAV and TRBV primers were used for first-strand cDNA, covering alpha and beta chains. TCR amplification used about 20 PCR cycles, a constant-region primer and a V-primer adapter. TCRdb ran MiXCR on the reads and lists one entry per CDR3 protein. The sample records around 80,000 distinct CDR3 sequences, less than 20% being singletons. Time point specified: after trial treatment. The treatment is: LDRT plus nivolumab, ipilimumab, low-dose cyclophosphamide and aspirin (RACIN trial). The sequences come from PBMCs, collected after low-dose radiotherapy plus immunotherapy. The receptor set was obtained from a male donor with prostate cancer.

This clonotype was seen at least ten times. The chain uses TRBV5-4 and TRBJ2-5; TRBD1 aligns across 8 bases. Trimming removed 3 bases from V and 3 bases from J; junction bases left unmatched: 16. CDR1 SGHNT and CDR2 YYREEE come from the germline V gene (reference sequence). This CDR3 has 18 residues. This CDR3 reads CASSWKADGTGVKETQYF. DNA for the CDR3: TGTGCCAGCAGCTGGAAAGCGGACGGGACAGGAGTTAAAGAGACCCAGTACTTC.

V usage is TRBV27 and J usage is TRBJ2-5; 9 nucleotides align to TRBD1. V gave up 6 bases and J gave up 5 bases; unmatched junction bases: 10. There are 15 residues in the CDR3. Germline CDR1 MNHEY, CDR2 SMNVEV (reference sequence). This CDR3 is CASRRGDRVIETQYF. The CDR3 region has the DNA TGTGCCAGCAGGAGGGGGGACAGGGTGATTGAGACCCAGTACTTC.

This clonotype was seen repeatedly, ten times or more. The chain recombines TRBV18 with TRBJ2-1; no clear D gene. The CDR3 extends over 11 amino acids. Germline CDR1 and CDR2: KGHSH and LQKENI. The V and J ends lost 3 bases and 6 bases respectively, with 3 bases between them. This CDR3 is CASSPSNEQFF. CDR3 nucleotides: TGTGCCAGCTCACCCTCCAATGAGCAGTTCTTC.

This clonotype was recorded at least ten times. CDR3 sequence (DNA): TGTGCCAGCAGTGTGGACAGGGTAGGGCAGCCCCAGCATTTT. Residues: CASSVDRVGQPQHF. The gene calls are TRBV2 and TRBJ1-5; 8 bases fit TRBD1. The CDR3 is 14 residues long. The J segment lost 7 bases and the V segment lost 4 bases, leaving 6 bases of the junction unmatched. Germline CDR1 is SNHLY and CDR2 is FYNNEI.

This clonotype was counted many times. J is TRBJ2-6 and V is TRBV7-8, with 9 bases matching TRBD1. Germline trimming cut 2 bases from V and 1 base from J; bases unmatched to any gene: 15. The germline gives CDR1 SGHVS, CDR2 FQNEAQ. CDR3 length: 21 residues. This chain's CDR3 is CASSLLDSRDRVTSGANVLTF. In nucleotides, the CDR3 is TGTGCCAGCAGCTTATTAGATTCTAGGGACAGGGTAACATCTGGGGCCAACGTCCTGACTTTC.

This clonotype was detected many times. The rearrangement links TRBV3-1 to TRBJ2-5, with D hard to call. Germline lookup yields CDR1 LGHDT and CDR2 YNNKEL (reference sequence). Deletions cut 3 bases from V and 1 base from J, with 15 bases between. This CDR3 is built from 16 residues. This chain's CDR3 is CASSHLKPTAQETQYF. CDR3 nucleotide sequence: TGTGCCAGCAGCCACCTAAAACCAACAGCCCAAGAGACCCAGTACTTC.

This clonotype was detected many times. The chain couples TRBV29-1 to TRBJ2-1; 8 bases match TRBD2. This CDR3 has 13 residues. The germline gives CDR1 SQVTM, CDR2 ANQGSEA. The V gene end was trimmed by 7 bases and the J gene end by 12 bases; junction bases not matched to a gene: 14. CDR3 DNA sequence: TGCAGCGGTGACGCCTCGAGCGGGAGTGGGCAGTTCTTC. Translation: CSGDASSGSGQFF.

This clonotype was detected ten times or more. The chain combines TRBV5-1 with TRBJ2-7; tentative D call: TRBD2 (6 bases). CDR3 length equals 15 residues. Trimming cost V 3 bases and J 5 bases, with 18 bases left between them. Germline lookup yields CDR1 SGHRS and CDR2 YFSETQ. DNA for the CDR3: TGCGCCAGCAGCTATACGGGACTCCTTTTTGACGAGCAGTACTTC. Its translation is CASSYTGLLFDEQYF.

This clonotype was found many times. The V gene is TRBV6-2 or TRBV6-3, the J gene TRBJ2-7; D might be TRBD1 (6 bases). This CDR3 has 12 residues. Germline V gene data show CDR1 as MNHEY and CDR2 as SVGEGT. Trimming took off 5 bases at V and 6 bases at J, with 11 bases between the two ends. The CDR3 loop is CASSATGLEQYF. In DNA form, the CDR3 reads TGTGCCAGCAGTGCGACAGGACTCGAGCAGTACTTC.

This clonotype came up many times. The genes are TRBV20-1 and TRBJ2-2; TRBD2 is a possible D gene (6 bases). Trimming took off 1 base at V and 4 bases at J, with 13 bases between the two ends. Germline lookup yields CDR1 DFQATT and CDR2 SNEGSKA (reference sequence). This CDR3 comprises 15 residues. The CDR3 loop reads CSARVGGAGTGELFF. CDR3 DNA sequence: TGCAGTGCTAGAGTGGGGGGTGCGGGCACCGGGGAGCTGTTTTTT.

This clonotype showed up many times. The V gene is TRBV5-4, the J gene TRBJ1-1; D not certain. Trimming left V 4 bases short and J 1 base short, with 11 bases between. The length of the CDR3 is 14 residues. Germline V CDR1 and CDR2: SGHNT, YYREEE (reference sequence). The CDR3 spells CASSPDVPNTEAFF. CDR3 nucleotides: TGTGCCAGCAGCCCGGACGTACCGAACACTGAAGCTTTCTTT.

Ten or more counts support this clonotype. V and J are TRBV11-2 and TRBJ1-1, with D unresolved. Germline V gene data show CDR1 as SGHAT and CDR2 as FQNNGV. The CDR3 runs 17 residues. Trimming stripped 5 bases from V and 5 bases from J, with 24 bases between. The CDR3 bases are TGTGCCAGCAGCGACGCTGCCGAGCCGCTAGCAGCGACTGAAGCTTTCTTT. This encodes CASSDAAEPLAATEAFF. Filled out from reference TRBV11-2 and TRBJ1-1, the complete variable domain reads EAGVAQSPRYKIIEKRQSVAFWCNPISGHATLYWYQQILGQGPKLLIQFQNNGVVDDSQLPKDRFSAERLKGVDSTLKIQPAKLEDSAVYLCASSDAAEPLAATEAFFGQGTRLTVV.

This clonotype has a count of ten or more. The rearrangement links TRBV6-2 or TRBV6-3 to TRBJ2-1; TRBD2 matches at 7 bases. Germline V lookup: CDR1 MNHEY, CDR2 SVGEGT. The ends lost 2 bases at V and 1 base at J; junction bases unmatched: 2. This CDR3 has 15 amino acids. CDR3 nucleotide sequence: TGTGCCAGCAGTTACCGGCGGGGGTCCTACAATGAGCAGTTCTTC. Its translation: CASSYRRGSYNEQFF.

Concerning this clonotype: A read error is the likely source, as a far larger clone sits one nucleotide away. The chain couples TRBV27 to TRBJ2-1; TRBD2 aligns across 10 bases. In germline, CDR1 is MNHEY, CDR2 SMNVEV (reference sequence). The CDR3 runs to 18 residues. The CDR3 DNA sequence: TGTGCCGGCAGTTTAGGGCTCCTAGCGGGGGACTCCTACAATGAGCAGTTCTTC. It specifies CAGSLGLLAGDSYNEQFF.

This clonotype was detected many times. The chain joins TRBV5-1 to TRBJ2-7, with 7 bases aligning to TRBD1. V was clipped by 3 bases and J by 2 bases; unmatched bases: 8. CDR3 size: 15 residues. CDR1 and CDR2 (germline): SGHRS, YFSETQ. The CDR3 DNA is TGCGCCAGCAGCTCCGGGACAGCAGTTCCCTACGAGCAGTACTTC. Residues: CASSSGTAVPYEQYF.

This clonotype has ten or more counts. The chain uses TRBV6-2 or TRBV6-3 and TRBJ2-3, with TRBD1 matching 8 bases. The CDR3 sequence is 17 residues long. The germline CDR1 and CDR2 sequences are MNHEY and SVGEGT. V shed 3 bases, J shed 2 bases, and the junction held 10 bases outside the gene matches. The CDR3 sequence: CASSYPGQVFSTDTQYF. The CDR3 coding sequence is TGTGCCAGCAGTTATCCGGGACAGGTCTTCTCCACAGATACGCAGTATTTT.

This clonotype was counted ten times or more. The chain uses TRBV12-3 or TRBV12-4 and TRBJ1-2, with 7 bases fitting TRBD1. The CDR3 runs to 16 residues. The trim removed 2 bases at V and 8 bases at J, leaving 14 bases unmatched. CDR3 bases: TGTGCCAGCAGTTTAAGGTGGCAGGGGGGGATATCAGGCTACACCTTC. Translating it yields CASSLRWQGGISGYTF.

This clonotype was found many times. The CDR3: CASSPQGREPQHF. For the CDR3, the DNA is TGTGCCAGCAGTCCACAAGGAAGGGAGCCCCAGCATTTT. This chain joins TRBV2 and TRBJ1-5, with D unresolved. This CDR3 is 13 amino acids long. Trimming pared 5 bases from V and 8 bases from J, leaving 13 bases between. Germline V gene data show CDR1 as SNHLY and CDR2 as FYNNEI.

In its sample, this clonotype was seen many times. The CDR3 region is CSVEVRGLKSTGELFF. The CDR3 nucleotides read TGCAGCGTTGAAGTGAGGGGACTAAAGAGCACCGGGGAGCTGTTTTTT. The chain employs TRBV29-1 and TRBJ2-2; 7 bases align to TRBD2. From germline, CDR1 is SQVTM and CDR2 ANQGSEA. The CDR3 covers 16 residues. Unmatched junction bases numbered 9, after V lost 1 base and J lost 4 bases.

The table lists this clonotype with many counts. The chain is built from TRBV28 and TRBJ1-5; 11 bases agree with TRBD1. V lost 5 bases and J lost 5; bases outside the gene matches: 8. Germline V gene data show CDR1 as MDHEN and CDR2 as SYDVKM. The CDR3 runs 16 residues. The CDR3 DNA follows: TGTGCCAGCAGTACACGGGACAGGGGGAATGATCAGCCCCAGCATTTT. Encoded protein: CASSTRDRGNDQPQHF.

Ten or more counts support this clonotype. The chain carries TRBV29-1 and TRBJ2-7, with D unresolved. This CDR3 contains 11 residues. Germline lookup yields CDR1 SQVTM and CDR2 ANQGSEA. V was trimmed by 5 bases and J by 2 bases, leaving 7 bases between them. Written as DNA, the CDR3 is TGCAGCGTTACAAGGGCCTACGAGCAGTACTTC. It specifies CSVTRAYEQYF.

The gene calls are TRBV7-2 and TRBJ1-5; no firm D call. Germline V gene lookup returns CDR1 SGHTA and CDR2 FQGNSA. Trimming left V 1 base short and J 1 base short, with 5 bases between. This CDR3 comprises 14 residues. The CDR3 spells CASSLGASNQPQHF. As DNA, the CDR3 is TGTGCCAGCAGCTTAGGAGCCAGCAATCAGCCCCAGCATTTT.

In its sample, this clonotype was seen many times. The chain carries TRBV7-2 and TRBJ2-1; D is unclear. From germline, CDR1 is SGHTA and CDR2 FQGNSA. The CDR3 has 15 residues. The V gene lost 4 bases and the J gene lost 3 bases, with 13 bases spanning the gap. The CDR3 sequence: CASSSTRDRYNEQFF. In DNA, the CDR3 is TGTGCCAGCAGCTCCACCCGCGATCGCTACAATGAGCAGTTCTTC. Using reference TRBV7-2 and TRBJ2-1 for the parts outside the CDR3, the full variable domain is GAGVSQSPSNKVTEKGKDVELRCDPISGHTALYWYRQSLGQGLEFLIYFQGNSAPDKSGLPSDRFSAERTGGSVSTLTIQRTQQEDSAVYLCASSSTRDRYNEQFFGPGTRLTVL.

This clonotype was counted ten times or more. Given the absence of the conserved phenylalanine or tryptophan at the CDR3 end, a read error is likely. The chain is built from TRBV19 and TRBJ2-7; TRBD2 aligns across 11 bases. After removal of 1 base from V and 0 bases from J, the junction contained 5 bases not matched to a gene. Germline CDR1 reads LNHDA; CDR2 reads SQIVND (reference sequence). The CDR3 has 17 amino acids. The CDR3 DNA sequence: TGTGCCAGTAGTATAGTGGGACTAGCGGCGGGCTCCTACGAGCAGTACTCC. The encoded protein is CASSIVGLAAGSYEQYS.

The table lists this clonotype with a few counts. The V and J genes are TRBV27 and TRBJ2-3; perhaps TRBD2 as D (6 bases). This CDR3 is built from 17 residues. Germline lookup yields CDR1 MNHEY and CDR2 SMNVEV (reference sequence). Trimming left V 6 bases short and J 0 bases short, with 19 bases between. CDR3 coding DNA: TGTGCCAGCAGCCCCCCCGGTCGGGACTCTAGCACAGATACGCAGTATTTT. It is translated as CASSPPGRDSSTDTQYF.

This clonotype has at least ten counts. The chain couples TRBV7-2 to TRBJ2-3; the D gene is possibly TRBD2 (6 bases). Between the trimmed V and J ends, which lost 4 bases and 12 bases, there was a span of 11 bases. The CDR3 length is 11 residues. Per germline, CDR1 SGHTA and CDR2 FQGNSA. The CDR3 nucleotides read TGTGCCAGCAGCTATGGGGGGAGCCAGTATTTT. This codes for CASSYGGSQYF.

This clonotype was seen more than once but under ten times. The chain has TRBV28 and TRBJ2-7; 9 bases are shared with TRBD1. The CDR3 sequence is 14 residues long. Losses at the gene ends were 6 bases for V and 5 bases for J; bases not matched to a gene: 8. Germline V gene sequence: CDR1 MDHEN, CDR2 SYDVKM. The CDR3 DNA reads TGTGCCAGCAGCCCTGGGACAGGGCAACACGAGCAGTACTTC. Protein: CASSPGTGQHEQYF.